This entry features one T cell receptor beta chain sequence. The data belong to a study of blood T cell repertoires in COVID-19. Overall study: Samples came from the United States, Italy and Spain, spanning acute and convalescent COVID-19.

Authors' processing steps: The assay estimated nucleated cells by amplifying reference gene primers. Data came from immunoSEQ multiplex PCR; TCRdb stores just in-frame clones and leaves some out. The DNA was the basis for D and trimming; V, J and clone size are from that table. This table holds about 210,000 clones, about four fifths found once. CDR1 SGHNT and CDR2 YYREEE come from the germline V gene (reference sequence). The CDR3 is 14 residues long. The junction had 3 bases not matched to a gene; V was cut back by 2 bases and J by 2 bases. The TCR sequence derives from a middle-aged woman with active or convalescent COVID-19. Sequenced input: peripheral blood. The chain joins TRBV5-4 to TRBJ2-5; 7 nucleotides agree with TRBD1. The CDR3 spells CASSFLQGQETQYF. CDR3 sequence (DNA): TGTGCCAGCAGCTTCTTACAGGGGCAAGAGACCCAGTACTTC. Drawing the rest from reference TRBV5-4 and TRBJ2-5, the complete variable domain is ETGVTQSPTHLIKTRGQQVTLRCSSQSGHNTVSWYQQALGQGPQFIFQYYREEENGRGNFPPRFSGLQFPNYSSELNVNALELDDSALYLCASSFLQGQETQYFGPGTRLLVL.